The 17 T cell receptor beta chains reported below all come from one sample, sequenced in a study of T cells after yellow fever vaccination. TCRdb re-derived calls from the 5' RACE reads in MiXCR, one entry per CDR3 protein. The data contain 500,000 to 700,000 distinct CDR3 sequences, 15% to 20% of them singletons. The source was PBMCs, collected 15 days after the yellow fever booster vaccination. The source is a man younger than 45 who received the YFV17D yellow fever vaccine.

This chain uses TRBV20-1 with TRBJ2-1; D perhaps matches TRBD2 (6 bases). The CDR3 sequence is 12 residues long. Per germline, CDR1 DFQATT and CDR2 SNEGSKA (reference sequence). The V gene lost 3 bases and the J gene lost 6 bases, with 9 bases spanning the gap. As DNA, the CDR3 is TGCAGTGCTAGCGGGAGACTCAATGAGCAGTTCTTC. Encoded protein: CSASGRLNEQFF.

This chain uses TRBV24-1 with TRBJ1-5; D possibly corresponds to TRBD1 (5 bases). Trimming pared 8 bases from V and 3 bases from J, leaving 13 bases between. The CDR3 covers 14 residues. The germline CDR1 and CDR2 sequences are KGHDR and SFDVKD. CDR3 nucleotide sequence: TGTGCCACCAAGGGGAACGGTTTCAATCAGCCCCAGCATTTT. This codes for CATKGNGFNQPQHF.

The sample holds a few counts of this clonotype. The gene calls are TRBV6-5 and TRBJ2-3, with 11 bases aligning to TRBD2. The CDR3 runs to 15 residues. Germline assignment: CDR1 MNHEY and CDR2 SVGAGI. V shed 4 bases, J shed 5 bases, and the junction held 5 bases outside the gene matches. The CDR3 is CASSFLAGGQDTQYF. The DNA of the CDR3 is TGTGCCAGCAGTTTCCTAGCGGGAGGACAAGATACGCAGTATTTT.

This clonotype was seen once. The chain joins TRBV5-1 to TRBJ2-1; D not certain. The CDR3 covers 15 residues. The germline V gene encodes CDR1 SGHRS and CDR2 YFSETQ. Trimming stripped 3 bases from V and 0 bases from J, with 10 bases between. The CDR3 region has the DNA TGCGCCAGCAGCTCAGACCCCTACTCCTACAATGAGCAGTTCTTC. It specifies CASSSDPYSYNEQFF.

The chain links TRBV5-1 to TRBJ2-5; 7 bases line up with TRBD2. CDR3 length: 14 amino acids. V was clipped by 3 bases and J by 1 base; unmatched bases: 3. Germline V CDR1 and CDR2: SGHRS, YFSETQ. CDR3 region: CASSSGGGQETQYF. The CDR3, as DNA: TGCGCCAGCAGCTCTGGCGGGGGCCAAGAGACCCAGTACTTC.

This clonotype was seen only a few times. V usage is TRBV20-1 and J usage is TRBJ1-5, with D perhaps matching TRBD1 (5 bases). There are 14 residues in the CDR3. Germline CDR1 reads DFQATT; CDR2 reads SNEGSKA (reference sequence). V was clipped by 1 base and J by 4 bases, with 11 bases between them. The CDR3 nucleotides are TGCAGTGCTAGAGGGGGCAGACCGAATCAGCCCCAGCATTTT. Translation: CSARGGRPNQPQHF.

This clonotype showed up just a few times. The chain employs TRBV5-1 and TRBJ2-3; D not resolved. This CDR3 has 16 amino acids. V was cut by 4 bases and J by 0 bases, with 15 bases left in between. Germline V gene data show CDR1 as SGHRS and CDR2 as YFSETQ. This CDR3 reads CASSTEQLISTDTQYF. CDR3 nucleotide sequence: TGCGCCAGCAGCACCGAACAGCTAATTAGCACAGATACGCAGTATTTT.

This clonotype came up a few times. The CDR3 sequence is CASSASLVSEQYF. The CDR3 nucleotides read TGTGCCAGCAGCGCATCTTTGGTGTCCGAGCAGTACTTC. This sequence joins TRBV9 and TRBJ2-7; D gene unclear. Germline CDR1 is SGDLS and CDR2 is YYNGEE. The germline V and J ends were trimmed by 3 bases and 6 bases, with 13 bases remaining between them. The CDR3 spans 13 residues.

The gene calls are TRBV20-1 and TRBJ2-1; D gene unclear. Germline V gene sequence: CDR1 DFQATT, CDR2 SNEGSKA (reference sequence). The CDR3 consists of 15 residues. V was shortened by 6 bases and J by 0 bases, with 15 bases between the two germline ends. Here the CDR3 reads CSAEGFRSSYNEQFF. The CDR3 DNA is TGCAGTGCGGAAGGCTTTCGGAGCTCCTACAATGAGCAGTTCTTC.

J is TRBJ2-7 and V is TRBV5-4, with TRBD2 matching 7 bases. The CDR3 runs 13 residues. Trimming took 6 bases from V and 6 from J; bases not matched to a gene: 9. Germline loops: CDR1 SGHNT, CDR2 YYREEE (reference sequence). CDR3 sequence (DNA): TGTGCCAGCACCCCGGGGGGTAGCGTCGAGCAGTACTTC. Protein sequence: CASTPGGSVEQYF.

The gene calls are TRBV6-1 and TRBJ2-3, with 10 nucleotides matching TRBD2. V lost 8 bases and J lost 0; bases outside the gene matches: 2. Germline CDR1 is MNHNS and CDR2 is SASEGT. The CDR3 runs 14 residues. The DNA for the CDR3 is TGTGCCAGCCAACTAGCGGGGAGCACAGATACGCAGTATTTT. It codes for CASQLAGSTDTQYF.

This clonotype was seen more than once but under ten times. The chain employs TRBV28 and TRBJ1-2, with 10 bases that match TRBD1. CDR1 and CDR2 from the germline V gene are MDHEN and SYDVKM. Trimming cost V 4 bases and J 3 bases; bases outside gene matches: 5. The CDR3 totals 15 residues. For the CDR3, the DNA is TGTGCCAGCAGTTCTCCCGGGACAGGGGACTATGGCTACACCTTC. This translates into CASSSPGTGDYGYTF.

The rearrangement joins TRBV5-8 to TRBJ2-7, with no clear D. V shed 0 bases and J shed 4 bases, with 8 bases lying between them. There are 13 residues in the CDR3. Germline CDR1 is SGHTS and CDR2 is YDEGEE. CDR3 DNA sequence: TGTGCCAGCAGCTTGGGACATCGTTACGAGCAGTACTTC. Its protein product is CASSLGHRYEQYF.

V and J are TRBV15 and TRBJ2-1, with TRBD2 matching 9 bases. After removal of 7 bases from V and 10 bases from J, the junction contained 8 bases not matched to a gene. CDR1 and CDR2 (germline): LNHNV, YYDKDF (reference sequence). The CDR3 is 13 residues long. The DNA of the CDR3 is TGTGCCACCACTAGCGGGATATCCGGAGAGCAGTTCTTC. Translation gives CATTSGISGEQFF.

The CDR3, as DNA: TGTGCCAGCAGAAAGGGGACCTCTGGGGCCAACGTCCTGACTTTC. Its translation: CASRKGTSGANVLTF. The V gene is TRBV28, the J gene TRBJ2-6; perhaps D is TRBD1 or TRBD2 (5 bases each). V was pared by 6 bases and J by 0 bases, with 9 bases between. The CDR3 is 15 amino acids. CDR1 is MDHEN and CDR2 is SYDVKM in the germline V gene.

This clonotype appeared a few times. The chain has TRBV10-1 and TRBJ2-1; 9 bases fit TRBD2. The junction had 10 bases not matched to a gene; V was cut back by 9 bases and J by 10 bases. Germline V CDR1 and CDR2: WNHNN, SYGVQD (reference sequence). This CDR3 comprises 13 residues. CDR3 sequence: CASGRREGREQFF. The CDR3 coding sequence is TGCGCCAGTGGTCGGCGGGAGGGCCGAGAGCAGTTCTTC.

This sequence joins TRBV13 and TRBJ2-7; 11 bases line up with TRBD2. The CDR3 totals 17 residues. With 3 bases clipped from V and 6 bases from J, the junction kept 13 bases outside the gene matches. Per germline, CDR1 PRHDT and CDR2 FYEKMQ (reference sequence). This CDR3 reads CASSFGRVAGGRLEQYF. Here the CDR3 DNA reads TGTGCCAGCAGCTTCGGGAGGGTAGCGGGAGGGCGACTCGAGCAGTACTTC.